This passage covers 27 T cell receptor beta chains from one sample sequenced in a study of T-cell memory formation after mild COVID-19. Each CDR3 protein is one row after TCRdb ran MiXCR on the 5' RACE reads. The top ten clones hold roughly 21% of a sample with some 450,000 distinct CDR3 sequences, approximately 18% of them seen once. Sequenced: PBMCs or a T cell subset sorted from them (not recorded which). These receptors were taken from a man between 18 and 29 years old who had mild COVID-19 (a few samples of this study predate the infection). Cell type and time point are not known.

This clonotype was observed a few times. The chain employs TRBV18 and TRBJ2-1, with TRBD2 identical over 9 bases. The CDR3 is 17 residues long. CDR1 and CDR2 from the germline V gene are KGHSH and LQKENI. The ends lost 4 bases at V and 2 bases at J; junction bases unmatched: 9. This CDR3 reads CASSLAGTSRTYNEQFF. The CDR3 DNA reads as TGTGCCAGCTCACTAGCGGGGACTAGCCGGACCTACAATGAGCAGTTCTTC. The full variable domain, completed using reference TRBV18 and TRBJ2-1, is NAGVMQNPRHLVRRRGQEARLRCSPMKGHSHVYWYRQLPEEGLKFMVYLQKENIIDESGMPKERFSAEFPKEGPSILRIQQVVRGDSAAYFCASSLAGTSRTYNEQFFGPGTRLTVL.

V usage is TRBV6-2 or TRBV6-3 and J usage is TRBJ2-2, with TRBD1 matching 8 bases. Germline CDR1 reads MNHEY; CDR2 reads SVGEGT. Germline trimming cut 6 bases from V and 7 bases from J; bases unmatched to any gene: 7. CDR3 length equals 14 residues. The CDR3 reads CASSPRTGFGELFF. DNA for the CDR3: TGTGCCAGCAGCCCTCGGACAGGGTTCGGGGAGCTGTTTTTT.

This clonotype was detected only a few times. The genes are TRBV4-3 and TRBJ2-7, with TRBD1 matching 9 bases. The germline V gene encodes CDR1 LGHNA and CDR2 YSLEER. The CDR3 is 15 residues long. V dropped 6 bases and J dropped 5; count of bases not matched to a gene: 11. The CDR3 loop is CASSHKPGQGHEQYV. Here the CDR3 DNA reads TGCGCCAGCAGTCATAAACCGGGACAGGGCCACGAGCAGTACGTC.

This clonotype was recorded a few times. The chain employs TRBV9 and TRBJ2-6; D ambiguous. Germline values: CDR1 SGDLS, CDR2 YYNGEE. The CDR3 extends over 13 amino acids. Trimming took off 3 bases at V and 4 bases at J, with 5 bases between the two ends. The CDR3 protein is CASSASGANVLTF. In DNA, the CDR3 is TGTGCCAGCAGCGCATCAGGGGCCAACGTCCTGACTTTC.

This clonotype was seen only once. This chain links TRBV5-1 with TRBJ2-2; no reliable D call. Trimming took 3 bases from V and 7 from J, leaving 13 bases between them. This CDR3 contains 14 residues. Germline loops: CDR1 SGHRS, CDR2 YFSETQ. CDR3 DNA sequence: TGCGCCAGCAGCTCGGGCATACCCATCGGGGAGCTGTTTTTT. Translated, it gives CASSSGIPIGELFF.

This clonotype was counted only a few times. The chain employs TRBV4-1 and TRBJ1-1; possibly TRBD1 for D (6 bases). This CDR3 spans 17 amino acids. Trimming removed 1 base from V and 1 base from J, with 16 bases in between. Per germline, CDR1 MGHRA and CDR2 YSYEKL. CDR3 in amino acids: CASSQAGRGARNTEAFF. The CDR3 nucleotides read TGCGCCAGCAGCCAAGCCGGTAGGGGGGCACGGAACACTGAAGCTTTCTTT.

V is TRBV20-1 and J is TRBJ1-2, with 7 positions matching TRBD1. Germline CDR1 reads DFQATT; CDR2 reads SNEGSKA (reference sequence). The CDR3 is 13 amino acids. Trimming cost V 8 bases and J 4 bases; bases outside gene matches: 10. The CDR3 nucleotides are TGCAGTACCTCAAGGGGGCTCCTCTATGGCTACACCTTC. Translation gives CSTSRGLLYGYTF.

The chain is built from TRBV7-9 and TRBJ2-7, with D unclear. The CDR3 loop spans 13 amino acids. V was pared by 3 bases and J by 1 base, with 7 bases between. Per the germline V gene, CDR1 is SEHNR and CDR2 is FQNEAQ (reference sequence). This CDR3 is CASSFPVSYEQYF. The CDR3 region has the DNA TGTGCCAGCAGCTTCCCCGTTTCCTACGAGCAGTACTTC.

This clonotype was observed a few times. V usage is TRBV24-1 and J usage is TRBJ2-2; D not resolved. V lost 1 base, J lost 5 bases, and 1 base lay in between. This CDR3 region has 12 residues. From germline, CDR1 is KGHDR and CDR2 SFDVKD. The CDR3 coding sequence is TGTGCCACCAGTGATTTAACCGGGGAGCTGTTTTTT. Protein: CATSDLTGELFF.

V usage is TRBV2 and J usage is TRBJ2-3; the D call may be TRBD1 or TRBD2 (6 bases each). This CDR3 has 12 residues. Trimming took off 6 bases at V and 6 bases at J, with 10 bases between the two ends. The germline gives CDR1 SNHLY, CDR2 FYNNEI. CDR3 in amino acids: CASRTGADTQYF. The CDR3 DNA reads as TGTGCCAGCAGGACGGGGGCGGATACGCAGTATTTT.

This chain uses TRBV20-1 with TRBJ2-1, with a tentative D call TRBD1 (6 bases). In germline, CDR1 is DFQATT, CDR2 SNEGSKA (reference sequence). Trimming removed 3 bases at V and 5 bases at J, with 8 bases between. The CDR3 consists of 12 residues. The CDR3 here is CSARNRDNEQFF. The CDR3 DNA sequence: TGCAGTGCTAGGAACAGGGACAATGAGCAGTTCTTC.

This clonotype was recorded many times. J is TRBJ1-6 and V is TRBV3-1; the match to TRBD1 covers 12 bases. The CDR3 has 19 residues. Germline CDR1 reads LGHDT; CDR2 reads YNNKEL (reference sequence). The V gene end was trimmed by 3 bases and the J gene end by 2 bases; junction bases not matched to a gene: 8. CDR3 DNA: TGTGCCAGCAGCCATGGGCCGGGACAGGGGGCGACCTATAATTCACCCCTCCACTTT. Translating gives CASSHGPGQGATYNSPLHF. The whole variable domain, remainder taken from reference TRBV3-1 and TRBJ1-6, is DTAVSQTPKYLVTQMGNDKSIKCEQNLGHDTMYWYKQDSKKFLKIMFSYNNKELIINETVPNRFSPKSPDKAHLNLHINSLELGDSAVYFCASSHGPGQGATYNSPLHFGNGTRLTVT.

The chain links TRBV28 to TRBJ1-5; D remains unclear. V was clipped by 8 bases and J by 2 bases, with 16 bases between them. Per germline, CDR1 MDHEN and CDR2 SYDVKM. The CDR3 is 15 residues long. In DNA, the CDR3 is TGTGCCAGCGTCTCTCCCAGGCAGGGCAATCAGCCCCAGCATTTT. It translates to CASVSPRQGNQPQHF.

This clonotype was seen more than once but under ten times. The rearrangement links TRBV4-2 to TRBJ2-5; 12 nucleotides agree with TRBD1. The CDR3 extends over 18 amino acids. The germline gives CDR1 LGHNA, CDR2 YNFKEQ. With 1 base clipped from V and 5 bases from J, the junction kept 11 bases outside the gene matches. In DNA form, the CDR3 reads TGTGCCAGCAGCCAAGCGGTGTCGGGACAGGGGGCTTGGGAGACCCAGTACTTC. As protein: CASSQAVSGQGAWETQYF.

This clonotype came up a few times. In nucleotides, the CDR3 is TGTGCCAGCGACAGGGGGGGTTCTGAAGCTTTCTTT. This sequence encodes CASDRGGSEAFF. This chain uses TRBV7-9 with TRBJ1-1; TRBD1 matches 9 bases. From germline, CDR1 is SEHNR and CDR2 FQNEAQ (reference sequence). This CDR3 contains 12 residues. The J segment lost 6 bases and the V segment lost 8 bases, leaving 4 bases of the junction unmatched.

This clonotype appeared a few times. This sequence joins TRBV10-3 and TRBJ2-1, with D hard to call. Between the trimmed V and J ends, which lost 6 bases and 7 bases, there was a span of 10 bases. The CDR3 is made up of 12 amino acids. Germline values: CDR1 ENHRY, CDR2 SYGVKD. CDR3 sequence (DNA): TGTGCCATCAGACCCGATGGAAATGAGCAGTTCTTC. It encodes CAIRPDGNEQFF.

In this sample, this clonotype turned up a few times. This sequence joins TRBV20-1 and TRBJ2-7, with D possibly being TRBD2 (6 bases). V lost 0 bases and J 4 bases, leaving 16 bases between the germline ends. This CDR3 has 15 amino acids. The germline V gene has CDR1 DFQATT and CDR2 SNEGSKA (reference sequence). The DNA for the CDR3 is TGCAGTGCTAGAGATCAGACTAGAGCGTCGTACGAGCAGTACTTC. Translating it yields CSARDQTRASYEQYF.

The chain couples TRBV30 to TRBJ2-7; D may be TRBD2 (7 bases). Germline V gives CDR1 GTSNPN, CDR2 SVGIG (reference sequence). There are 13 residues in the CDR3. With 5 bases removed from V and 6 bases from J, the gap between germline ends came to 17 bases. CDR3 in amino acids: CAWGKWGGGEQYF. CDR3 nucleotides: TGTGCCTGGGGGAAGTGGGGGGGCGGCGAGCAGTACTTC.

The CDR3 reads CASSMTGGADYEQYF. The CDR3 coding sequence is TGTGCCAGCAGCATGACAGGGGGCGCCGACTACGAGCAGTACTTC. The J gene is TRBJ2-7, the V gene TRBV7-6; 10 nucleotides line up with TRBD1. The junction had 7 bases not matched to a gene; V was cut back by 5 bases and J by 3 bases. CDR3 length: 15 residues. Germline assignment: CDR1 SGHVS and CDR2 FNYEAQ.

This clonotype was counted a few times. This chain links TRBV14 with TRBJ2-3, with D perhaps TRBD1 (5 bases). The CDR3 is 13 residues long. CDR1 and CDR2 from the germline V gene are SGHDN and FVKESK. V lost 0 bases and J 9 bases, leaving 10 bases between the germline ends. CDR3 in amino acids: CASSQDGHATQYF. CDR3 nucleotide sequence: TGTGCCAGCAGCCAAGATGGACATGCGACGCAGTATTTT.

This clonotype turned up a few times. The V call is TRBV4-1, the J call TRBJ2-2, with D perhaps being TRBD1 or TRBD2 (6 bases each). CDR1 is MGHRA, CDR2 YSYEKL, per germline. This CDR3 has 15 residues. Between the trimmed V and J ends, which lost 7 bases and 3 bases, there was a span of 15 bases. The CDR3 sequence is CASTPWGADTGELFF. The CDR3 DNA follows: TGCGCCAGCACTCCCTGGGGGGCGGACACCGGGGAGCTGTTTTTT.

This clonotype has just a few counts. The chain carries TRBV20-1 and TRBJ2-3; TRBD1 agrees at 8 bases. This CDR3 has 17 residues. Germline V gives CDR1 DFQATT, CDR2 SNEGSKA (reference sequence). Germline trimming cut 3 bases from V and 1 base from J; bases unmatched to any gene: 12. The CDR3: CSARGGQGPVGTDTQYF. CDR3 in DNA: TGCAGTGCTAGGGGCGGACAGGGCCCTGTTGGCACAGATACGCAGTATTTT.

The V and J genes are TRBV19 and TRBJ2-7; the D gene is possibly TRBD1 (5 bases). Germline CDR1 and CDR2: LNHDA and SQIVND (reference sequence). The CDR3 spans 12 residues. Trimming cost V 5 bases and J 6 bases, with 11 bases left between them. The CDR3, as DNA: TGTGCCAGTAGTCCAGGGATTGCCGAGCAGTACTTC. Residues: CASSPGIAEQYF.

This clonotype was observed a handful of times. The rearrangement joins TRBV6-5 to TRBJ2-3; the D is unclear. From germline, CDR1 is MNHEY and CDR2 SVGAGI. Trimming took off 6 bases at V and 2 bases at J, with 12 bases between the two ends. CDR3 size: 14 residues. The DNA for the CDR3 is TGTGCCAGCAGCCCCCGGCGGATCACAGATACGCAGTATTTT. This codes for CASSPRRITDTQYF.

The chain employs TRBV5-1 and TRBJ2-5; a possible D gene is TRBD1 (5 bases). The CDR3 has 13 amino acids. Germline CDR1 is SGHRS and CDR2 is YFSETQ. V lost 5 bases and J 5 bases, leaving 13 bases between the germline ends. In nucleotides, the CDR3 is TGCGCCAGCAGTGCAGGGTCCAGGGAGACCCAGTACTTC. Its translation is CASSAGSRETQYF.

The V and J genes are TRBV13 and TRBJ1-6, with D perhaps matching TRBD1 (6 bases). The length of the CDR3 is 14 residues. V gave up 2 bases and J gave up 9 bases, with 11 bases separating them. Germline V gene data show CDR1 as PRHDT and CDR2 as FYEKMQ (reference sequence). Here the CDR3 reads CASSLSRGSSPLHF. CDR3 sequence (DNA): TGTGCCAGCAGCTTATCCAGGGGTAGTTCACCCCTCCACTTT.

This chain joins TRBV15 and TRBJ1-1; the match to TRBD1 covers 7 bases. CDR1 and CDR2 from the germline V gene are LNHNV and YYDKDF (reference sequence). This CDR3 has 14 residues. Unmatched junction bases numbered 8, after V lost 0 bases and J lost 10 bases. The CDR3, as DNA: TGTGCCACCAGCAGAGATGAAGAAGGGGGCTTAGCTTTCTTT. It is translated as CATSRDEEGGLAFF.